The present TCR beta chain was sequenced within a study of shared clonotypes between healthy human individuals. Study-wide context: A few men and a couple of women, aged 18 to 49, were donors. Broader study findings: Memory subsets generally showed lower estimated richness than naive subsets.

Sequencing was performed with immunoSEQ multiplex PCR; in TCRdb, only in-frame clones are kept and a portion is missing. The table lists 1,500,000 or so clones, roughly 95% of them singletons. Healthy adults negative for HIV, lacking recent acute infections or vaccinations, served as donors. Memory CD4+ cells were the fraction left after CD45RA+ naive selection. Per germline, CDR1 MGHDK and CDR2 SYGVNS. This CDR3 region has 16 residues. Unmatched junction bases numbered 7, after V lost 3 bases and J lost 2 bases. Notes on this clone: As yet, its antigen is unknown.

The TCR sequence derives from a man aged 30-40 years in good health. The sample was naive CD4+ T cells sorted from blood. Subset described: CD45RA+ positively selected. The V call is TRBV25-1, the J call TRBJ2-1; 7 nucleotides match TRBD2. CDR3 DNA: TGTGCCAGCAGTGACCCTTGGCTAGCGGCCTACAATGAGCAGTTCTTC. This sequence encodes CASSDPWLAAYNEQFF.